This T cell receptor beta chain was recovered during a study of hypomethylating agent response in myelodysplastic syndrome. The overall study: Of patients, about 70% of the 11 got azacitidine and 3 of 11 decitabine. The mean patient age was about 70 +/- 6 years, and diploid cytogenetics predominated. The myelodysplastic syndrome patients comprised roughly nine men and a couple of women. Notes on the study in general: Analysis covered a small cohort of just eleven to twelve patients.

Assay used: immunoSEQ multiplex PCR; TCRdb lists only in-frame clones, some missing. The sample shows about 4,000 clones, around 90% of them seen only once. Trimming removed 0 bases at V and 0 bases at J, with 4 bases between. The germline V gene encodes CDR1 SGHRS and CDR2 YFSETQ. The CDR3 contains 14 residues. Turning to this clone: Its antigen is still unknown.

Specimen: bone marrow, collected before or after starting hypomethylating agent treatment for myelodysplastic syndrome (not recorded which). This clonotype originated in a human donor with myelodysplastic syndrome. J is TRBJ1-3 and V is TRBV5-1; no firm D call. CDR3 protein: CASSLDYSGNTIYF. CDR3 sequence (DNA): TGCGCCAGCAGCTTGGACTACTCTGGAAACACCATATATTTT.